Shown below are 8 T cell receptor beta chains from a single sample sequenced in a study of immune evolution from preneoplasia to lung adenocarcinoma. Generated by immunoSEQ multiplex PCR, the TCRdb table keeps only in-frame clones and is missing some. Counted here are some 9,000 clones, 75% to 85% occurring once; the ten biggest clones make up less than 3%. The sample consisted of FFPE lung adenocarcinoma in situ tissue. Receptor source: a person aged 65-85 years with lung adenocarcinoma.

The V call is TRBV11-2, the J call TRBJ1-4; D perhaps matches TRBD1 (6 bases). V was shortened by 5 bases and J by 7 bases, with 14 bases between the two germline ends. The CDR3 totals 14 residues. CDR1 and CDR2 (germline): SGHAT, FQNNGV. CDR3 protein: CASSPREGGEKLFF. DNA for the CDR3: TGTGCCAGCAGCCCCAGGGAAGGGGGTGAAAAACTGTTTTTT.

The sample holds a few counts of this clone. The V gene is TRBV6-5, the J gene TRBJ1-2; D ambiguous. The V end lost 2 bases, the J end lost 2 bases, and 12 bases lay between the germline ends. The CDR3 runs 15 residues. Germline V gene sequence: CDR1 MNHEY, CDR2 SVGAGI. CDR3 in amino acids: CASSYAGKGNYGYTF. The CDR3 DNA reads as TGTGCCAGCAGTTACGCGGGGAAGGGAAACTATGGCTACACCTTC.

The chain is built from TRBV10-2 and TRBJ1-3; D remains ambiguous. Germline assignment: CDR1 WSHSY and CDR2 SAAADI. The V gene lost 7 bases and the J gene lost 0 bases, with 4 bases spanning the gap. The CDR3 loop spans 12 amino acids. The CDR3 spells CASKHSGNTIYF. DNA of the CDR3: TGCGCCAGCAAGCACTCTGGAAACACCATATATTTT.

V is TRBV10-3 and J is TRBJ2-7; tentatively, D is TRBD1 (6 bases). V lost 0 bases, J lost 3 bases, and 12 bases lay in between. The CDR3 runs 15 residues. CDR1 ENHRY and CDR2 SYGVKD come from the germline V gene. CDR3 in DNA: TGTGCCATCAGTGAGTCGCGTTGGACAGACTACGAGCAGTACTTC. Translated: CAISESRWTDYEQYF.

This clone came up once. The CDR3, as DNA: TGTGCCAGCAGCTTAACCGGGACATTTAACTATGGCTACACCTTC. As protein: CASSLTGTFNYGYTF. This chain connects TRBV7-3 to TRBJ1-2; D possibly corresponds to TRBD1 (6 bases). The CDR3 totals 15 residues. In germline, CDR1 is SGHTA, CDR2 FQGTGA. Trimming stripped 0 bases from V and 1 base from J, with 9 bases between.

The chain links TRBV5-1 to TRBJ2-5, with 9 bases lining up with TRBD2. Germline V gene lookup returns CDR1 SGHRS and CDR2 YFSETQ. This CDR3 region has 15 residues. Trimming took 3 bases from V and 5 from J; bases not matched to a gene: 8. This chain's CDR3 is CASSSLLAGDETQYF. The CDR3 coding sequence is TGCGCCAGCAGCTCCCTTTTAGCGGGAGACGAGACCCAGTACTTC.

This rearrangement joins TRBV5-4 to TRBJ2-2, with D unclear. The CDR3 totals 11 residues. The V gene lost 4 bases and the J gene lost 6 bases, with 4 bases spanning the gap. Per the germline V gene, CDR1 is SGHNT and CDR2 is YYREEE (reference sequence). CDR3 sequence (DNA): TGTGCCAGCAGCCGTGCCGGGGAGCTGTTTTTT. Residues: CASSRAGELFF.

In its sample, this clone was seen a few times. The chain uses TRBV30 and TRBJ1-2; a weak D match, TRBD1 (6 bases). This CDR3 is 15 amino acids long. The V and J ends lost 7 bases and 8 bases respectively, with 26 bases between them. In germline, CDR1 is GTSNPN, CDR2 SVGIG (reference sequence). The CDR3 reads CASSRGAGSVYGYTF. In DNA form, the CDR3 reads TGTGCCTCCTCCCGGGGGGCAGGTTCAGTTTACGGCTACACCTTC.